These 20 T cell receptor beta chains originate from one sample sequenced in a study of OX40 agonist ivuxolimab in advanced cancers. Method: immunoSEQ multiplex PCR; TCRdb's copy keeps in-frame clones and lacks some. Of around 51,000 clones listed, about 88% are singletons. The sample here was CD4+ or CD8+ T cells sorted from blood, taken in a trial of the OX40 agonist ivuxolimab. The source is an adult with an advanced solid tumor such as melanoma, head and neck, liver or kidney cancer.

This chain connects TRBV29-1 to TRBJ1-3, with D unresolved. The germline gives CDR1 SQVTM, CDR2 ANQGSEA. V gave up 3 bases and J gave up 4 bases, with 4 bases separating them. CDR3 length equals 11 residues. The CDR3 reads CSVDTGNTIYF. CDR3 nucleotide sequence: TGCAGCGTTGATACCGGAAACACCATATATTTT.

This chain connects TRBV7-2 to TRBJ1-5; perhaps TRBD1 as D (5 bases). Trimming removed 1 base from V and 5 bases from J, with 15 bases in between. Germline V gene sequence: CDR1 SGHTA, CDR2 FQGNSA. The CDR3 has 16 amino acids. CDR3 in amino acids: CASSLVGPRGDQPQHF. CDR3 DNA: TGTGCCAGCAGCTTAGTGGGGCCCCGGGGGGATCAGCCCCAGCATTTT.

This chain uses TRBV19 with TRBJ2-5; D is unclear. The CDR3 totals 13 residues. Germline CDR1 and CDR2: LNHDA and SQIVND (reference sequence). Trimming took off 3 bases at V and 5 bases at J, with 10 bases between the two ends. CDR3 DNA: TGTGCCAGTAGTATTCCGGGTGGCGAGACCCAGTACTTC. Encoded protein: CASSIPGGETQYF.

CDR3 protein: CASSWGQLNTGELFF. DNA for the CDR3: TGTGCCAGCAGCTGGGGACAGTTAAACACCGGGGAGCTGTTTTTT. V and J are TRBV5-6 and TRBJ2-2; 7 positions agree with TRBD1. The ends lost 3 bases at V and 2 bases at J; junction bases unmatched: 4. The CDR3 spans 15 residues. The germline V gene encodes CDR1 SGHDT and CDR2 YYEEEE.

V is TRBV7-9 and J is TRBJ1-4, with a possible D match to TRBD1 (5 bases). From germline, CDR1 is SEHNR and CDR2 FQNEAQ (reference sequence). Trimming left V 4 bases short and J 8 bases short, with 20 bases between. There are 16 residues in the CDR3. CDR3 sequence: CASSSVKTVIGEKLFF. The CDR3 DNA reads TGTGCCAGCAGCTCCGTTAAGACAGTTATAGGGGAAAAACTGTTTTTT.

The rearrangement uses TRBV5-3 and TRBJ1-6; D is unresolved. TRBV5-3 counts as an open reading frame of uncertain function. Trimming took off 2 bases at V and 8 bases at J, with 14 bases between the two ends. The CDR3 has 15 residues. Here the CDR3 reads CARSFGSTNYSPLHF. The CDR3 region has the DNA TGTGCCAGAAGCTTCGGGTCAACTAATTATTCACCCCTCCACTTT.

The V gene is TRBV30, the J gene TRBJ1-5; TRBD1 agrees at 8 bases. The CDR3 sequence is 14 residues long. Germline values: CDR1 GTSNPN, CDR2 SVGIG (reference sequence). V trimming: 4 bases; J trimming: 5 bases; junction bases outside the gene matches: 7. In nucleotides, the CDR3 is TGTGCCTGGACTCAGGGGGCTGGCGATCAGCCCCAGCATTTT. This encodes CAWTQGAGDQPQHF.

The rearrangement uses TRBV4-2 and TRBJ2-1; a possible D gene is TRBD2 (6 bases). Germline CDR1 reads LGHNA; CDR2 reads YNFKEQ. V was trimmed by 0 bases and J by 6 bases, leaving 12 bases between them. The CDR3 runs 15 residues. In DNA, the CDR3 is TGTGCCAGCAGCCAAGAGCCGGGACTGATCAATGAGCAGTTCTTC. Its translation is CASSQEPGLINEQFF.

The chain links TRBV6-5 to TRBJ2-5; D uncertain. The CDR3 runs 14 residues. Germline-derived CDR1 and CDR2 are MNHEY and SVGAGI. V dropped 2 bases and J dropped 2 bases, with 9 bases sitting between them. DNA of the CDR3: TGTGCCAGCAGTTACGTTACAAAACAAGAGACCCAGTACTTC. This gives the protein CASSYVTKQETQYF.

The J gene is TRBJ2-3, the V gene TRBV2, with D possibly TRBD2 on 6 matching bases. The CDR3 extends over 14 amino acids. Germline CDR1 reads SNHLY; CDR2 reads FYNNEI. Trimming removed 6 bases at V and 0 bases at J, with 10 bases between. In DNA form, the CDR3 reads TGTGCCAGCAGGCCGGGACTGAGCACAGATACGCAGTATTTT. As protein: CASRPGLSTDTQYF.

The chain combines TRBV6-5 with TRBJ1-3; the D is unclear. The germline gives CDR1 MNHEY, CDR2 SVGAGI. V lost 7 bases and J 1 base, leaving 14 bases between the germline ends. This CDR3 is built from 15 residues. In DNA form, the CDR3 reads TGTGCCAGCAAAAATAGCGGTTCATCTGGAAACACCATATATTTT. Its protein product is CASKNSGSSGNTIYF.

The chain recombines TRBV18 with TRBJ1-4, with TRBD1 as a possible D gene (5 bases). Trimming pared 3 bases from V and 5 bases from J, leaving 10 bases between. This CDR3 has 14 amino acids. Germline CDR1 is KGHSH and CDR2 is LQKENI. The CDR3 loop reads CASSPGAENEKLFF. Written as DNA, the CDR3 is TGTGCCAGCTCACCTGGGGCAGAGAATGAAAAACTGTTTTTT. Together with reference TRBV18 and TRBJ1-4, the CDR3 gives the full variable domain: NAGVMQNPRHLVRRRGQEARLRCSPMKGHSHVYWYRQLPEEGLKFMVYLQKENIIDESGMPKERFSAEFPKEGPSILRIQQVVRGDSAAYFCASSPGAENEKLFFGSGTQLSVL.

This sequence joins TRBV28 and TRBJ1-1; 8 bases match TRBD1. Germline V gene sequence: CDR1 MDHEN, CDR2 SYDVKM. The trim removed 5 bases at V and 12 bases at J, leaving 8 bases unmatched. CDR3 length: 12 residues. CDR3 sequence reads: CASSPSGQATFF. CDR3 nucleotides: TGTGCCAGCAGTCCGTCGGGACAGGCGACTTTCTTT.

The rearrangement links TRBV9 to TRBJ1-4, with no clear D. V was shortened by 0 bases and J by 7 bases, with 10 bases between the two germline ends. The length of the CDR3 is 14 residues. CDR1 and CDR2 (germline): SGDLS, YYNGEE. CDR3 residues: CASSVGPTSEKLFF. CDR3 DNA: TGTGCCAGCAGCGTAGGACCCACCAGTGAAAAACTGTTTTTT.

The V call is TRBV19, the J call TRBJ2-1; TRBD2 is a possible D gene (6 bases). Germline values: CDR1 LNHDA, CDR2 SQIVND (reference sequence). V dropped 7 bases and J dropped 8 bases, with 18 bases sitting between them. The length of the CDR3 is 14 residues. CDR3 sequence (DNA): TGTGCCAGTACGGGGGTAACTACGAGGTATGAGCAGTTCTTC. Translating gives CASTGVTTRYEQFF. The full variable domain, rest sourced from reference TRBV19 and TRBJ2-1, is DGGITQSPKYLFRKEGQNVTLSCEQNLNHDAMYWYRQDPGQGLRLIYYSQIVNDFQKGDIAEGYSVSREKKESFPLTVTSAQKNPTAFYLCASTGVTTRYEQFFGPGTRLTVL.

The CDR3 sequence is CASSVSPRPKETQYF. In nucleotides, the CDR3 is TGTGCCAGCAGCGTAAGTCCCAGGCCAAAGGAGACCCAGTACTTC. The chain is built from TRBV9 and TRBJ2-5; no firm D call. Deletions cut 1 base from V and 5 bases from J, with 15 bases between. Germline lookup yields CDR1 SGDLS and CDR2 YYNGEE. The CDR3 loop spans 15 amino acids.

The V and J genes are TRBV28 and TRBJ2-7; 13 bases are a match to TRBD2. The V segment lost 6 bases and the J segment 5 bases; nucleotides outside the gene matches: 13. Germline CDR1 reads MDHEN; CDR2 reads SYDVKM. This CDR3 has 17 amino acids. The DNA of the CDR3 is TGTGCCAGCAGAAGAATACGGACTAGCGGGAGTAACCACGAGCAGTACTTC. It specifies CASRRIRTSGSNHEQYF.

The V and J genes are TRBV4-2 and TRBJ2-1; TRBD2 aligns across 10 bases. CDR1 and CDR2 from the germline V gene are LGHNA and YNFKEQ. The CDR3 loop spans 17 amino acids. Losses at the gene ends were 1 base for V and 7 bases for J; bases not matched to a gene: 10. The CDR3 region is CASSQAALAGAYNEQFF. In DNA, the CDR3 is TGTGCCAGCAGCCAAGCGGCCCTAGCGGGAGCGTATAATGAGCAGTTCTTC.

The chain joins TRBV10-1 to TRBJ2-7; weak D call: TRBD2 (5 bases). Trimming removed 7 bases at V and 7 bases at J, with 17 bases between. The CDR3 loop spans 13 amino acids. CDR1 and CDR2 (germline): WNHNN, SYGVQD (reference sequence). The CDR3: CASKSTRSGEQYF. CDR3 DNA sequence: TGCGCCAGCAAGAGCACACGGTCGGGGGAGCAGTACTTC.

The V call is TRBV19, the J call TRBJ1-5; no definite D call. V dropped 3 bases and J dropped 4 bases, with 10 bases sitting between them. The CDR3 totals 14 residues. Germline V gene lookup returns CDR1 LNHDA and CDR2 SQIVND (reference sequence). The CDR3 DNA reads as TGTGCCAGTAGTATCGTTTCGGGAAATCAGCCCCAGCATTTT. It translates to CASSIVSGNQPQHF.